The 16 T cell receptor beta chains below come from one sample, sequenced in a study of blood T cells in healthy people across ages. Primed by a sample-barcoded 5' primer and a J-beta primer mix, a second PCR proceeded for about 7 to 11 cycles. TCRdb used MiXCR to reprocess the 5' RACE reads, holding one entry per CDR3 protein. The sample has 1,300,000 or so distinct CDR3 sequences, approximately 59% seen once. The sequenced material came from blood. These receptors came from a man younger than 30 in good health.

This clonotype came up a few times. The chain joins TRBV11-2 to TRBJ2-1; tentatively, D is TRBD1 or TRBD2 (7 bases each). Trimming took off 3 bases at V and 0 bases at J, with 18 bases between the two ends. This CDR3 is 18 amino acids long. Germline assignment: CDR1 SGHAT and CDR2 FQNNGV. In nucleotides, the CDR3 is TGTGCCAGCAGCTTCCCCAGGGGGGACTACCTCTCCTACAATGAGCAGTTCTTC. Amino acid sequence: CASSFPRGDYLSYNEQFF.

V gene TRBV5-1 combines with J gene TRBJ2-1; unclear D gene. Germline CDR1 and CDR2: SGHRS and YFSETQ. V gave up 5 bases and J gave up 8 bases, with 11 bases separating them. This CDR3 is built from 12 residues. The CDR3 DNA reads TGCGCCAGCAGGATTGTAGTGGATGAGCAGTTCTTC. This codes for CASRIVVDEQFF.

This clonotype was observed a few times. The V gene is TRBV29-1, the J gene TRBJ2-1; 7 nucleotides match TRBD2. The J segment lost 4 bases and the V segment lost 3 bases, leaving 12 bases of the junction unmatched. CDR1 and CDR2 (germline): SQVTM, ANQGSEA. The CDR3 has 16 residues. CDR3 residues: CSVEERGLVQYNEQFF. CDR3 coding DNA: TGCAGCGTTGAGGAGCGGGGCCTCGTCCAATACAATGAGCAGTTCTTC.

V and J are TRBV25-1 and TRBJ1-2, with D perhaps TRBD1 (5 bases). The germline V gene has CDR1 MGHDK and CDR2 SYGVNS. Trimming left V 9 bases short and J 2 bases short, with 7 bases between. CDR3 length: 11 amino acids. The CDR3 reads CARGANYGYTF. For the CDR3, the DNA is TGTGCCAGAGGGGCGAACTATGGCTACACCTTC.

The rearrangement uses TRBV15 and TRBJ2-7; D not certain. V lost 0 bases and J lost 7, with 16 bases in between. Germline V CDR1 and CDR2: LNHNV, YYDKDF (reference sequence). CDR3 length: 15 residues. CDR3 in amino acids: CATSREDLSLNEQYF. CDR3 DNA sequence: TGTGCCACCAGCAGAGAGGATTTGAGCCTTAATGAGCAGTACTTC.

The chain has TRBV12-3 or TRBV12-4 and TRBJ1-6, with 7 nucleotides matching TRBD1. The V segment lost 5 bases and the J segment 9 bases; nucleotides outside the gene matches: 10. The CDR3 runs to 15 residues. The CDR3 sequence is CASSRQGLGGSPLHF. The CDR3, as DNA: TGTGCCAGCAGTCGACAGGGTCTCGGGGGTTCACCCCTCCACTTT.

This rearrangement joins TRBV12-3 or TRBV12-4 to TRBJ2-5, with TRBD2 identical over 14 bases. The J call could be wrong; TRBJ2-7 is a better fit for the DNA end. The CDR3 totals 16 residues. CDR3 DNA sequence: TGTGCCAGCAGTTTATCCCTGACTAGCGGGAGGGGCGAGCAGTACTTC. This encodes CASSLSLTSGRGEQYF.

This chain joins TRBV7-9 and TRBJ1-2; the D gene is possibly TRBD1 (6 bases). CDR1 is SEHNR, CDR2 FQNEAQ, per germline (reference sequence). This CDR3 is built from 12 residues. The V gene lost 7 bases and the J gene lost 6 bases, with 12 bases spanning the gap. As DNA, the CDR3 is TGTGCCAGCAACCAGGGGCTAGATGGCTACACCTTC. Amino acids: CASNQGLDGYTF.

This clonotype has a handful of counts. The gene calls are TRBV29-1 and TRBJ2-1; D may be TRBD2 (5 bases). This CDR3 spans 14 amino acids. CDR1 is SQVTM and CDR2 is ANQGSEA in the germline V gene. V shed 6 bases and J shed 7 bases, with 19 bases lying between them. The CDR3 spells CSVPSTSWGNEQFF. The CDR3 DNA reads TGCAGCGTGCCATCCACTAGTTGGGGTAATGAGCAGTTCTTC.

J is TRBJ1-1 and V is TRBV20-1; the match to TRBD1 covers 9 bases. The CDR3 length is 15 residues. V lost 5 bases and J lost 6; bases outside the gene matches: 13. Germline V gene lookup returns CDR1 DFQATT and CDR2 SNEGSKA (reference sequence). The CDR3: CSAAWIGQGTPEAFF. The DNA for the CDR3 is TGCAGTGCTGCTTGGATAGGACAGGGGACCCCTGAAGCTTTCTTT.

This clonotype turned up a few times. The chain employs TRBV4-2 and TRBJ2-5; D ambiguous. The CDR3 has 15 residues. The germline CDR1 and CDR2 sequences are LGHNA and YNFKEQ. V was shortened by 4 bases and J by 2 bases, with 14 bases between the two germline ends. The CDR3 DNA follows: TGTGCCAGCAGCCTCGAGCCGGGCGGACAAGAGACCCAGTACTTC. Translation: CASSLEPGGQETQYF.

This clonotype has a handful of counts. J is TRBJ2-1 and V is TRBV20-1, with D unclear. This CDR3 has 11 amino acids. Deletions cut 1 base from V and 8 bases from J, with 6 bases between. Germline CDR1 is DFQATT and CDR2 is SNEGSKA (reference sequence). CDR3 bases: TGCAGTGCTAGAGGGGTCGATGAGCAGTTCTTC. As protein: CSARGVDEQFF.

The rearrangement links TRBV4-2 to TRBJ2-2, with D perhaps matching TRBD1 or TRBD2 (5 bases each). This CDR3 contains 15 residues. The V end was cut by 5 bases, the J end by 5 bases, with 15 bases between. Per the germline V gene, CDR1 is LGHNA and CDR2 is YNFKEQ. CDR3 protein: CASSARGSLTGELFF. The CDR3 DNA sequence: TGTGCCAGCAGCGCTCGGGGCTCCTTAACCGGGGAGCTGTTTTTT.

The rearrangement joins TRBV7-9 to TRBJ2-5; TRBD2 might be the D (6 bases). Trimming took off 5 bases at V and 11 bases at J, with 15 bases between the two ends. Germline V gene sequence: CDR1 SEHNR, CDR2 FQNEAQ (reference sequence). The CDR3 runs 12 residues. CDR3 nucleotides: TGTGCCAGCAGCATAAACACGGGGGAGCAGTACTTC. This encodes CASSINTGEQYF.

A few counts support this clonotype. The chain combines TRBV12-3 or TRBV12-4 with TRBJ2-7, with 8 bases aligning to TRBD1. The CDR3 totals 14 residues. V was clipped by 5 bases and J by 5 bases; unmatched bases: 8. The CDR3 DNA sequence: TGTGCCAGCAGTACGGACAGGGTGAGAGACGAGCAGTACTTC. This gives the protein CASSTDRVRDEQYF.

This chain joins TRBV20-1 and TRBJ2-1; D might be TRBD1 or TRBD2, each matching 5 bases. Germline lookup yields CDR1 DFQATT and CDR2 SNEGSKA (reference sequence). The CDR3 is 13 amino acids. V was trimmed by 3 bases and J by 10 bases, leaving 16 bases between them. CDR3 DNA: TGCAGTGCTAGGACGGGACCCGCCCCCGAGCAGTTCTTC. Protein: CSARTGPAPEQFF.